The 18 T cell receptor beta chains presented below share a single source sample, sequenced in a study of blood T cell repertoires in COVID-19. Produced via immunoSEQ multiplex PCR; TCRdb's table is partial and in-frame only. This table holds roughly 160,000 clones, around 74% found once. Sequencing was carried out using peripheral blood. Receptor source: a woman at least 80 years old with acute or convalescent COVID-19.

The gene calls are TRBV19 and TRBJ2-7; 7 positions agree with TRBD2. Trimming cost V 7 bases and J 4 bases; bases outside gene matches: 10. The CDR3 runs 14 residues. CDR1 is LNHDA and CDR2 is SQIVND in the germline V gene (reference sequence). DNA of the CDR3: TGTGCCAGTAAAGCCCAGCGGGACGTGTACGAGCAGTACTTC. Translating it yields CASKAQRDVYEQYF. Full variable domain (remainder filled in from reference TRBV19 and TRBJ2-7): DGGITQSPKYLFRKEGQNVTLSCEQNLNHDAMYWYRQDPGQGLRLIYYSQIVNDFQKGDIAEGYSVSREKKESFPLTVTSAQKNPTAFYLCASKAQRDVYEQYFGPGTRLTVT.

The V gene is TRBV3-1 (or the pseudogene TRBV3-2), the J gene TRBJ2-1; D not resolved. This CDR3 spans 15 amino acids. V was shortened by 0 bases and J by 0 bases, with 6 bases between the two germline ends. Germline V gene sequence: CDR1 LGHDT, CDR2 YNNKEL (reference sequence). As DNA, the CDR3 is TGTGCCAGCAGCCAAGATAGCATCTCCTACAATGAGCAGTTCTTC. Translated, it gives CASSQDSISYNEQFF.

This clone was seen more than once but under ten times. The CDR3 sequence is CASSSPGRGDIQYF. CDR3 in DNA: TGTGCCAGCAGTTCTCCCGGCAGGGGCGACATTCAGTACTTC. The V gene is TRBV28, the J gene TRBJ2-4; TRBD1 might be the D (6 bases). The CDR3 has 14 residues. Trimming pared 4 bases from V and 8 bases from J, leaving 15 bases between. Germline V CDR1 and CDR2: MDHEN, SYDVKM.

The chain combines TRBV5-1 with TRBJ2-7, with a tentative D call TRBD2 (5 bases). Trimming cost V 2 bases and J 2 bases, with 8 bases left between them. The CDR3 runs 13 residues. Looked up from germline, CDR1 is SGHRS and CDR2 is YFSETQ. The CDR3 loop reads CASSLRGTYEQYF. The CDR3 DNA follows: TGCGCCAGCAGCTTACGGGGTACCTACGAGCAGTACTTC.

V is TRBV28 and J is TRBJ2-1, with 7 bases aligning to TRBD1. Germline lookup yields CDR1 MDHEN and CDR2 SYDVKM. This CDR3 region has 13 residues. With V trimmed by 6 bases and J by 6 bases, 5 bases remained unmatched. The CDR3 loop reads CASRRRQGNEQFF. CDR3 DNA sequence: TGTGCCAGCAGACGGCGACAGGGCAATGAGCAGTTCTTC.

V usage is TRBV18 and J usage is TRBJ1-1; D possibly corresponds to TRBD1 (5 bases). Germline V gene sequence: CDR1 KGHSH, CDR2 LQKENI. The CDR3 runs 16 residues. V lost 2 bases and J 0 bases, leaving 13 bases between the germline ends. The CDR3 DNA reads as TGTGCCAGCTCACCAACAGGCGGTGGGATGAACACTGAAGCTTTCTTT. Amino acid sequence: CASSPTGGGMNTEAFF.

This chain connects TRBV27 to TRBJ2-7; TRBD2 might be the D (5 bases). Trimming removed 9 bases from V and 4 bases from J, with 10 bases in between. The CDR3 covers 11 residues. Germline loops: CDR1 MNHEY, CDR2 SMNVEV (reference sequence). Here the CDR3 DNA reads TGTGCCAGTAAGACTACGTACGAGCAGTACTTC. Protein sequence: CASKTTYEQYF.

This clone was counted between two and nine times. The rearrangement links TRBV11-3 to TRBJ2-1; D ambiguous. This CDR3 comprises 13 residues. The germline CDR1 and CDR2 sequences are SGHNT and YENEEA. V lost 2 bases and J lost 4, with 6 bases in between. Here the CDR3 reads CASSLTAYNEQFF. CDR3 sequence (DNA): TGTGCCAGCAGCTTAACCGCGTACAATGAGCAGTTCTTC.

This chain uses TRBV18 with TRBJ2-5; D is possibly TRBD2 (6 bases). Between the trimmed V and J ends, which lost 0 bases and 9 bases, there was a span of 8 bases. The CDR3 consists of 12 residues. CDR1 and CDR2 (germline): KGHSH, LQKENI. The CDR3 region has the DNA TGTGCCAGCTCACCACCCACGGGGGCCCAGTACTTC. Its translation: CASSPPTGAQYF.

The chain combines TRBV19 with TRBJ1-2; no reliable D call. Germline CDR1 is LNHDA and CDR2 is SQIVND (reference sequence). This CDR3 has 14 residues. V was clipped by 6 bases and J by 2 bases, with 13 bases between them. This CDR3 reads CASRTSTTNYGYTF. The CDR3 bases are TGTGCCAGTAGAACCTCGACAACCAACTATGGCTACACCTTC.

This rearrangement joins TRBV6-5 to TRBJ1-2, with D maybe TRBD1 (5 bases). This CDR3 has 13 amino acids. The germline V gene has CDR1 MNHEY and CDR2 SVGAGI. Between the trimmed V and J ends, which lost 8 bases and 1 base, there was a span of 11 bases. The CDR3 protein is CASLLTDNYGYTF. The CDR3 DNA reads TGTGCCAGCCTATTGACAGATAACTATGGCTACACCTTC.

V gene TRBV27 combines with J gene TRBJ2-5; TRBD2 matches 8 bases. Germline CDR1 and CDR2: MNHEY and SMNVEV (reference sequence). Trimming at V came to 6 bases and at J to 2 bases, leaving 5 bases not matched to a gene. This CDR3 is built from 14 residues. As DNA, the CDR3 is TGTGCCAGCAGATTAGCGGGATTACAAGAGACCCAGTACTTC. Translated, it gives CASRLAGLQETQYF.

The rearrangement joins TRBV5-1 to TRBJ1-2; the D gene is possibly TRBD1 (6 bases). V shed 4 bases and J shed 6 bases, with 16 bases lying between them. This CDR3 is built from 14 residues. Germline assignment: CDR1 SGHRS and CDR2 YFSETQ. This CDR3 is CASSLQASGDGYTF. CDR3 DNA sequence: TGCGCCAGCAGCCTCCAAGCCTCAGGGGATGGCTACACCTTC.

This chain links TRBV7-9 with TRBJ2-4, with 7 bases lining up with TRBD1. The CDR3 is 16 residues long. CDR1 SEHNR and CDR2 FQNEAQ come from the germline V gene (reference sequence). Unmatched junction bases numbered 7, after V lost 5 bases and J lost 0 bases. The CDR3 sequence is CASSQGDTLAKNIQYF. The CDR3 coding sequence is TGTGCCAGCAGCCAGGGGGACACCTTAGCCAAAAACATTCAGTACTTC.

The V call is TRBV7-9, the J call TRBJ2-1; 14 nucleotides agree with TRBD2. CDR3 length equals 15 residues. The germline gives CDR1 SEHNR, CDR2 FQNEAQ (reference sequence). Losses at the gene ends were 5 bases for V and 9 bases for J; bases not matched to a gene: 6. This CDR3 reads CASSPGTSGSVEQFF. CDR3 in DNA: TGTGCCAGCAGCCCAGGGACTAGCGGGAGTGTTGAGCAGTTCTTC.

The genes are TRBV19 and TRBJ2-1, with D perhaps matching TRBD1 (6 bases). The germline V gene has CDR1 LNHDA and CDR2 SQIVND (reference sequence). V was shortened by 3 bases and J by 3 bases, with 12 bases between the two germline ends. The CDR3 consists of 15 residues. The CDR3 loop is CASSMWDTDYNEQFF. The CDR3 DNA reads as TGTGCCAGTAGTATGTGGGACACGGACTACAATGAGCAGTTCTTC.

This chain links TRBV3-1 (or the pseudogene TRBV3-2) with TRBJ2-4, with D perhaps matching TRBD2 (7 bases). Per germline, CDR1 LGHDT and CDR2 YNNKEL (reference sequence). The CDR3 runs to 15 residues. V shed 2 bases and J shed 6 bases, with 14 bases lying between them. For the CDR3, the DNA is TGTGCCAGCAGCCAACCACGGAGGGGGGGAAACATTCAGTACTTC. Amino acids: CASSQPRRGGNIQYF.

This sequence joins TRBV11-2 and TRBJ2-1; 9 nucleotides match TRBD2. The CDR3 spans 17 residues. Trimming at V came to 0 bases and at J to 5 bases, leaving 8 bases not matched to a gene. Germline V gene lookup returns CDR1 SGHAT and CDR2 FQNNGV. The CDR3 coding sequence is TGTGCCAGCAGCTTAGATCGACTAGCGGTAAGGGACAATGAGCAGTTCTTC. It translates to CASSLDRLAVRDNEQFF.